These 18 T cell receptor beta chains were sequenced from one sample in a study of blood T cell repertoires in COVID-19. Here immunoSEQ multiplex PCR was the method, and the copy in TCRdb shows in-frame clones only, minus some. The data show 250,000 to 350,000 clones, under 95% seen once. The sequencing sample was made of PBMCs or T cells enriched from blood (not recorded which). These receptor sequences come from a woman aged 30 to 39 who had recovered from COVID-19.

The J gene is TRBJ2-7, the V gene TRBV28; unclear D gene. The V gene lost 8 bases and the J gene lost 0 bases, with 11 bases spanning the gap. This CDR3 spans 13 amino acids. Germline V gene lookup returns CDR1 MDHEN and CDR2 SYDVKM. CDR3 sequence (DNA): TGTGCCAGCCTGGAGAGCCCCTCCTACGAGCAGTACTTC. Residues: CASLESPSYEQYF.

The V call is TRBV19, the J call TRBJ1-5; tentative D call: TRBD1 (5 bases). CDR3 size: 12 residues. Deletions cut 8 bases from V and 7 bases from J, with 12 bases between. In germline, CDR1 is LNHDA, CDR2 SQIVND (reference sequence). This chain's CDR3 is CASSGIEQPQHF. CDR3 in DNA: TGTGCCAGTTCAGGGATAGAGCAGCCCCAGCATTTT.

This rearrangement joins TRBV28 to TRBJ1-2; perhaps TRBD1 as D (6 bases). V lost 2 bases to trimming and J lost 2 bases, with 9 bases between them. The germline gives CDR1 MDHEN, CDR2 SYDVKM. The CDR3 totals 14 residues. The CDR3 DNA sequence: TGTGCCAGCAGTTTAAACAGGGCAAACTATGGCTACACCTTC. Protein: CASSLNRANYGYTF.

The genes are TRBV6-5 and TRBJ2-7, with TRBD1 matching 9 bases. Germline V gene data show CDR1 as MNHEY and CDR2 as SVGAGI. Unmatched junction bases numbered 8, after V lost 6 bases and J lost 2 bases. The CDR3 extends over 15 amino acids. CDR3 sequence: CASSREGTGTYEQYF. In DNA form, the CDR3 reads TGTGCCAGCAGCAGGGAGGGGACAGGGACCTACGAGCAGTACTTC.

CDR3 DNA: TGTGCCAGCAGCCAAGGTGGACAGGGATTTTCGCCCCAGCATTTT. Amino acids: CASSQGGQGFSPQHF. V gene TRBV4-2 combines with J gene TRBJ1-5; 8 bases are shared with TRBD1. V lost 1 base to trimming and J lost 9 bases; unmatched junction nucleotides: 8. This CDR3 spans 15 amino acids. Germline V gene lookup returns CDR1 LGHNA and CDR2 YNFKEQ.

In nucleotides, the CDR3 is TGTGCCAGCAGACCTCAGGGAGGAAATGAAAAACTGTTTTTT. Protein: CASRPQGGNEKLFF. The chain recombines TRBV28 with TRBJ1-4; tentatively, D is TRBD1 (5 bases). Germline values: CDR1 MDHEN, CDR2 SYDVKM. The length of the CDR3 is 14 residues. V lost 6 bases and J lost 5, with 13 bases in between.

The V and J genes are TRBV10-3 and TRBJ2-3, with 15 positions matching TRBD2. Germline trimming cut 2 bases from V and 0 bases from J; bases unmatched to any gene: 0. The germline gives CDR1 ENHRY, CDR2 SYGVKD. CDR3 length: 17 residues. The CDR3 sequence: CAISEGLAGGSTDTQYF. CDR3 coding DNA: TGTGCCATCAGTGAGGGACTAGCGGGGGGGAGCACAGATACGCAGTATTTT.

The CDR3 bases are TGTGCCAGCACCTTGAGGTACGCGGGCGCGGTAAACAATGAGCAGTTCTTC. This codes for CASTLRYAGAVNNEQFF. The gene calls are TRBV7-2 and TRBJ2-1; D possibly corresponds to TRBD2 (5 bases). The CDR3 runs to 17 residues. V shed 7 bases and J shed 5 bases, with 24 bases lying between them. CDR1 is SGHTA and CDR2 is FQGNSA in the germline V gene.

V usage is TRBV9 and J usage is TRBJ2-5; TRBD2 agrees at 8 bases. Per germline, CDR1 SGDLS and CDR2 YYNGEE. V shed 3 bases and J 5 bases; nucleotides not matched to a gene: 6. The CDR3 spans 14 residues. CDR3 in amino acids: CASSDRGRWETQYF. DNA of the CDR3: TGTGCCAGCAGCGATCGCGGGAGGTGGGAGACCCAGTACTTC.

V is TRBV2 and J is TRBJ1-3; D not certain. Germline-derived CDR1 and CDR2 are SNHLY and FYNNEI. With 3 bases removed from V and 7 bases from J, the gap between germline ends came to 7 bases. The CDR3 sequence is 12 residues long. In DNA, the CDR3 is TGTGCCAGCAGTGATCGAGGGAACACCATATATTTT. Protein product: CASSDRGNTIYF.

The rearrangement joins TRBV7-9 to TRBJ2-7; 11 bases map to TRBD2. There are 14 residues in the CDR3. CDR1 and CDR2 (germline): SEHNR, FQNEAQ (reference sequence). The junction had 6 bases not matched to a gene; V was cut back by 5 bases and J by 6 bases. In nucleotides, the CDR3 is TGTGCCAGCAGCGATTTCCTAGCGGGAGGCGAGCAGTACTTC. Translated, it gives CASSDFLAGGEQYF.

Only a few counts were recorded for this clone. The V gene is TRBV24-1, the J gene TRBJ1-2; tentative D call: TRBD1 (6 bases). Looked up from germline, CDR1 is KGHDR and CDR2 is SFDVKD. Trimming removed 5 bases at V and 3 bases at J, with 12 bases between. The CDR3 has 14 residues. The CDR3 sequence is CATSASTGHYGYTF. The CDR3 coding sequence is TGTGCCACCAGTGCTTCAACAGGGCACTATGGCTACACCTTC.

This rearrangement joins TRBV3-1 (or the pseudogene TRBV3-2) to TRBJ1-4, with D unclear. Trimming left V 3 bases short and J 8 bases short, with 16 bases between. Germline-derived CDR1 and CDR2 are LGHDT and YNNKEL (reference sequence). This CDR3 comprises 15 residues. CDR3 sequence reads: CASSQVGHPGEKLFF. The CDR3 DNA is TGTGCCAGCAGCCAGGTGGGCCACCCAGGCGAAAAACTGTTTTTT.

J is TRBJ2-3 and V is TRBV12-3 or TRBV12-4; D might be TRBD2 (6 bases). With 6 bases removed from V and 9 bases from J, the gap between germline ends came to 13 bases. CDR3 size: 12 residues. CDR3 nucleotides: TGTGCCAGCAGCCCACCTGCGGGGACGCAGTATTTT. This translates into CASSPPAGTQYF.

The chain couples TRBV4-3 to TRBJ2-1, with 8 bases that match TRBD2. The germline V gene has CDR1 LGHNA and CDR2 YSLEER. With 4 bases clipped from V and 9 bases from J, the junction kept 14 bases outside the gene matches. CDR3 length: 16 residues. In DNA form, the CDR3 reads TGCGCCAGCAGCCGGACCTTAGGGACTAGTACTACTGAGCAGTTCTTC. This gives the protein CASSRTLGTSTTEQFF.

A single count supports this clone. A read error may explain this, as a much larger clone is one base away. The sample carries other DNA sequences with the same CDR3. The chain joins TRBV5-4 to TRBJ1-2; D unresolved. The CDR3 loop spans 13 amino acids. Germline lookup yields CDR1 SGHNT and CDR2 YYREEE (reference sequence). Trimming took 0 bases from V and 1 from J, leaving 4 bases between them. In DNA, the CDR3 is TGTGCCAGCAGCTTGGCGGGTAACTATGGCTACACCTTC. It codes for CASSLAGNYGYTF.

The chain combines TRBV5-1 with TRBJ1-3, with unresolved D. CDR3 size: 17 residues. V was shortened by 3 bases and J by 0 bases, with 16 bases between the two germline ends. Germline values: CDR1 SGHRS, CDR2 YFSETQ. The CDR3 nucleotides are TGCGCCAGCAGCTCGGGAAGGGCCCGTTTCTCTGGAAACACCATATATTTT. Residues: CASSSGRARFSGNTIYF.

The chain has TRBV7-2 and TRBJ2-4, with TRBD2 matching 8 bases. Germline CDR1 and CDR2: SGHTA and FQGNSA. The CDR3 is made up of 19 amino acids. Trimming removed 1 base from V and 0 bases from J; junction bases left unmatched: 11. The CDR3 nucleotides read TGTGCCAGCAGCTTAGATCCCGGGGGGGTAGCTTCAGCCAAAAACATTCAGTACTTC. This gives the protein CASSLDPGGVASAKNIQYF. Combining the CDR3 with reference TRBV7-2 and TRBJ2-4 gives the whole variable domain GAGVSQSPSNKVTEKGKDVELRCDPISGHTALYWYRQSLGQGLEFLIYFQGNSAPDKSGLPSDRFSAERTGGSVSTLTIQRTQQEDSAVYLCASSLDPGGVASAKNIQYFGAGTRLSVL.